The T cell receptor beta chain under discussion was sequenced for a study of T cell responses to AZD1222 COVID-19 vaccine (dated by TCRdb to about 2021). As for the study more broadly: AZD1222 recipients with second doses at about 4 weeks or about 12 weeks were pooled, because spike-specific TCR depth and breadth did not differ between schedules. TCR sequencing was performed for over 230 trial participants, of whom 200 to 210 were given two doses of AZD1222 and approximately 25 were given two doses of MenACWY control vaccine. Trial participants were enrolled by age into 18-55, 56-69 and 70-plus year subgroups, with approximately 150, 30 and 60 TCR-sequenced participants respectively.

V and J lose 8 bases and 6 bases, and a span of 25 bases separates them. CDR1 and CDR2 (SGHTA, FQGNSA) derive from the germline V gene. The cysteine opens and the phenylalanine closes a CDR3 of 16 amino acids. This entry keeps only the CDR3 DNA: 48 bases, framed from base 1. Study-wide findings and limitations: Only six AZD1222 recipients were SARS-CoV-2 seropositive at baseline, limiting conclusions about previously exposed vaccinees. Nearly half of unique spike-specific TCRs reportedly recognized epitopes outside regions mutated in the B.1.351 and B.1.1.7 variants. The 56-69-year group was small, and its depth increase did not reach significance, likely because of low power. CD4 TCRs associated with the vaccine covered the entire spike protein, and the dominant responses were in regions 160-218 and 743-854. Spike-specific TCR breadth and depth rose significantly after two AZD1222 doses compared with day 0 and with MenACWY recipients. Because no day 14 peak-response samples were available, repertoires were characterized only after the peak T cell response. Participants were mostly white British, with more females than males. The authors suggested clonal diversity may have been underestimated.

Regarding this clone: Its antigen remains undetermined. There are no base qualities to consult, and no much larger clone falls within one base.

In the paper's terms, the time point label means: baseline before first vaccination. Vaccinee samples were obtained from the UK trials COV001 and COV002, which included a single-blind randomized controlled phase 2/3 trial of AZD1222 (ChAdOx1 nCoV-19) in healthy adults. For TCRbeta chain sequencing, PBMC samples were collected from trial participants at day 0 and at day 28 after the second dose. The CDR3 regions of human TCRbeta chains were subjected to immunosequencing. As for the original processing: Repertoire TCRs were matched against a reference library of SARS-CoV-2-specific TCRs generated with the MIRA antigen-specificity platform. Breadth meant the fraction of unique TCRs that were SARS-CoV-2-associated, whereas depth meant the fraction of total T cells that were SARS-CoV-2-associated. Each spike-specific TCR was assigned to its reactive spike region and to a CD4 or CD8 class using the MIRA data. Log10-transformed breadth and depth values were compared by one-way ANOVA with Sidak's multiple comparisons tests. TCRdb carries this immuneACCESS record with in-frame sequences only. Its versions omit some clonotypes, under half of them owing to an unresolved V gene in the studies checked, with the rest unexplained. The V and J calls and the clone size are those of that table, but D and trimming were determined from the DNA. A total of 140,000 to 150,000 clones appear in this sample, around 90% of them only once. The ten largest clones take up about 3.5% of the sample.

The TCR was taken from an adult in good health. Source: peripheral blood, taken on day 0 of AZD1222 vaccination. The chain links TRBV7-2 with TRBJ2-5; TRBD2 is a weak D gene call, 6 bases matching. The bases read TGTGCCAGCTCTCCCACCGGGGGAGTCGGCGTAAAGACCCAGTACTTC. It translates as CASSPTGGVGVKTQYF.